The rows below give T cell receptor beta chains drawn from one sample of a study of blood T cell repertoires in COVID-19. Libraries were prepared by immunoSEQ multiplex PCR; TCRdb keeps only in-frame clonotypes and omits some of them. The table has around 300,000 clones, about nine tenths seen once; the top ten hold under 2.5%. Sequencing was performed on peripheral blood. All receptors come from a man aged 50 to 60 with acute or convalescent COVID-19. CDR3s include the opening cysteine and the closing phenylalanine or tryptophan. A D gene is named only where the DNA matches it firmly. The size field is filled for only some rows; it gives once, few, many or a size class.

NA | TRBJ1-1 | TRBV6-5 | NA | TGTGCCAGCAGCCCCCCCGTGGCGGGCACTGAAGCTTTCTTT | CASSPPVAGTEAFF
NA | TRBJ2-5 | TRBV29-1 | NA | TGCAGTGCAGGGCAACGGCTCCAAGAGACCCAGTACTTC | CSAGQRLQETQYF
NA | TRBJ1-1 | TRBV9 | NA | TGTGCCAGCAGTTGGGGACACGTCGTCACTGAAGCTTTCTTT | CASSWGHVVTEAFF
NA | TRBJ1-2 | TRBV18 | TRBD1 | TGTGCCAGCTCACGACAGGGAGACTATGGCTACACCTTC | CASSRQGDYGYTF
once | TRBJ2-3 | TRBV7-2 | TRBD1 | TGTGCCAGCAGCGATCCCGGGACAGGGGCAGATACGCAGTATTTT | CASSDPGTGADTQYF
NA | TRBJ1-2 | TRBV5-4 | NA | TGTGCCAGCAGCTCCGACCAGAGGGCGAGCTATGGCTACACCTTC | CASSSDQRASYGYTF
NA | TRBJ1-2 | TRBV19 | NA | TGTGCCGCCGGTAACGCTAACTATGGCTACACCTTC | CAAGNANYGYTF
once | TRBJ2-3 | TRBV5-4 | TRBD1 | TGTGCCAGCAGCTTGGACAGGGGTAGCACAGATACGCAGTATTTT | CASSLDRGSTDTQYF
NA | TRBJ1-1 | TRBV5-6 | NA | TGTGCCAGCAATAAAATCAGCGTTTTGAACACTGAAGCTTTCTTT | CASNKISVLNTEAFF
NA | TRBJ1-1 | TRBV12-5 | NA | TGTGCTAGTGACCTGGGACAGAACACTGAAGCTTTCTTT | CASDLGQNTEAFF
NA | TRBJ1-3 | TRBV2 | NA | TGTGCCAGCAGTGAAGATGGTCAGCTCGGGAACACCATATATTTT | CASSEDGQLGNTIYF
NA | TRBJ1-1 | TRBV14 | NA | TGTGCCAGCAGCTTTCCGGGACATCGGACTGAAGCTTTCTTT | CASSFPGHRTEAFF
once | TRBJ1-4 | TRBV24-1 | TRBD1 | TGTGCCACCACCCCAGACAGGGGGCTGTATGAAAAACTGTTTTTT | CATTPDRGLYEKLFF
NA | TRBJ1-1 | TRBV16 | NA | TGTGCCAGCAGCCAGGGGGCGCGGACTGAAGCTTTCTTT | CASSQGARTEAFF
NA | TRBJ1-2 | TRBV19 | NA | TGTGCCAGCCTTGGGCAGGGGACCGAATTCTATGGCTACACCTTC | CASLGQGTEFYGYTF
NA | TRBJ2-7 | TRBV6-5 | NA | TGTGCCAGCAGTCTTTTTCTCCCGGGGTCCGAGCAGTACTTC | CASSLFLPGSEQYF
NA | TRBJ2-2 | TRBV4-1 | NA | TGCGCCAGCAGCCAAGCCGTTAGCACCGGGGAGCTGTTTTTT | CASSQAVSTGELFF
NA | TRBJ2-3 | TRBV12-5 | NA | TGTGCTAGTGGTTCAGAAAGGGGGTTCACAGATACGCAGTATTTT | CASGSERGFTDTQYF
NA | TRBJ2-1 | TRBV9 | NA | TGTGCCAGCAGCGTAGGCGGGGGCGAATACAATGAGCAGTTCTTC | CASSVGGGEYNEQFF
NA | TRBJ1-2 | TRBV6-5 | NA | TGTGCCAGCAGTTACTCCGGGACAAACTATGGCTACACCTTC | CASSYSGTNYGYTF
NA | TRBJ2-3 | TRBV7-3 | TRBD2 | TGTGCCAGCAGCTTAGCGGGGGGTACAGATACGCAGTATTTT | CASSLAGGTDTQYF
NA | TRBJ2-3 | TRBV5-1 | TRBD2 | TGCGCCAGCAGCAGAACTAGCGGGGTGACAGATACGCAGTATTTT | CASSRTSGVTDTQYF
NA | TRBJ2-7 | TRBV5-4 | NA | TGTGCCAGCACCTTCGACATCACCTACGAGCAGTACTTC | CASTFDITYEQYF
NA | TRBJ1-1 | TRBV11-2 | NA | TGTGCCAGCAGCTTTACAGCGGGGAGGGGAAACACTGAAGCTTTCTTT | CASSFTAGRGNTEAFF
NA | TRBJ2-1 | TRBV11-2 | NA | TGTGCCAGCAGCGCCAGGGTGACCTACAATGAGCAGTTCTTC | CASSARVTYNEQFF
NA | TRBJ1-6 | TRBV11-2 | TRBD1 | TGTGCCAGCAGCTCCGGGACAGGGTGGAATTCACCCCTCCACTTT | CASSSGTGWNSPLHF
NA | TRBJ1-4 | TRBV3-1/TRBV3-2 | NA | TGTGCCAGCAGCCAACAGAACGAAAAACTGTTTTTT | CASSQQNEKLFF
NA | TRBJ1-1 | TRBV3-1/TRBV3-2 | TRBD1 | TGTGCCAGCAGCCCGGATAAACAGGGGCGGGCTTTCTTT | CASSPDKQGRAFF
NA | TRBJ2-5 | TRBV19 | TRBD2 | TGTGCCAGTACTACGGGGGGGTACCAAGAGACCCAGTACTTC | CASTTGGYQETQYF
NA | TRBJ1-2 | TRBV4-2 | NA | TGTGCCAGCAGCCAAGATCCTGGGACTTTAAATGGCTACACCTTC | CASSQDPGTLNGYTF
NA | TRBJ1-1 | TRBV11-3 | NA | TGTGCCAGCAGCTTACGTTTGAACACTGAAGCTTTCTTT | CASSLRLNTEAFF
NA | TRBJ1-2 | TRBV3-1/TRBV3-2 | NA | TGTGCCAGCAGCCAGACCAGGGTCTATGGCTACACCTTC | CASSQTRVYGYTF
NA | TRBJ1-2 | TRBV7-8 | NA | TGTGCCAGCAGCCAAGTGGTGGGGGCGCGTGGCTACACCTTC | CASSQVVGARGYTF
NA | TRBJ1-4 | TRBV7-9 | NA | TGTGCCAGCAGCTTAGAGGCGGGCGTAGGTGAAAAACTGTTTTTT | CASSLEAGVGEKLFF
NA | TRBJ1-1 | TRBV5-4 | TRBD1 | TGTGCCAGCAGCCTACGGGACAGGGTGAACACTGAAGCTTTCTTT | CASSLRDRVNTEAFF
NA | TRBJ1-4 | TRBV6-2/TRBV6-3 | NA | TGTGCCAGCAGTTACTCGAAGGGAGGCGGGTGGGATGAAAAACTGTTTTTT | CASSYSKGGGWDEKLFF
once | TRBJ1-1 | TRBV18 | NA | TGTGCCAGCTCACGAGACAGTAACACTGAAGCTTTCTTT | CASSRDSNTEAFF
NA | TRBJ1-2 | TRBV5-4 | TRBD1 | TGTGCCAGCAGCTCCGACAGGGGGCCCGGAGCTGGCTACACCTTC | CASSSDRGPGAGYTF
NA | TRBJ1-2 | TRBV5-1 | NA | TGCGCCAGCAGCCCGTGGGAGGGAGAAGAGGGTGGCTACACCTTC | CASSPWEGEEGGYTF
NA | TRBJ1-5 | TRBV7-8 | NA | TGTGCCAGCAGCCTTACTTGGCCGGGCAGGGGTTCTAGGGGCAATCAGCCCCAGCATTTT | CASSLTWPGRGSRGNQPQHF
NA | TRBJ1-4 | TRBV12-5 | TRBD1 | TGTGCTAGTGGTTTGGACAGGGGCGACGTCCTCGCAACTAATGAAAAACTGTTTTTT | CASGLDRGDVLATNEKLFF
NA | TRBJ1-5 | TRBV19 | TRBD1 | TGTGCCAGTTCGGACAGGGGGCTGGATCAGCCCCAGCATTTT | CASSDRGLDQPQHF